These T cell receptor beta chains were read from a single sample in a study of cytomegalovirus exposure and HLA in healthy donors. Sequenced by immunoSEQ multiplex PCR; TCRdb stores in-frame clones only, minus some. Here the sample spans 73,000 or so clones, roughly 77% being singletons. Specimen: PBMCs. The source of these receptors is a human donor in good health. Both conserved end residues are part of each CDR3. The D gene is left open where the match is weak. Rows may omit the clone size; those that give it use once, few, many or a size class.

clone size	J gene	D gene	V gene	CDR3 protein	CDR3 DNA
few	TRBJ1-1	-	TRBV7-6	CASSTLGATEAFF	TGTGCCAGCAGTACCTTGGGGGCCACTGAAGCTTTCTTT
-	TRBJ2-7	TRBD2	TRBV7-6	CASSRGLAGGFSYEQYF	TGTGCCAGCAGCCGGGGACTAGCGGGGGGGTTCTCCTACGAGCAGTACTTC
-	TRBJ2-5	TRBD1	TRBV7-2	CASSRSRDRGLETQYF	TGTGCCAGCAGCCGGTCCCGGGACAGGGGGCTTGAGACCCAGTACTTC
-	TRBJ2-2	-	TRBV25-1	CASSPRAGELFF	TGTGCCAGCAGTCCCCGGGCCGGGGAGCTGTTTTTT
once	TRBJ2-1	TRBD2	TRBV5-4	CASSPPASGGYNEQFF	TGTGCCAGCAGCCCCCCCGCTAGCGGGGGCTACAATGAGCAGTTCTTC
-	TRBJ2-7	-	TRBV18	CASSPVAGSLNEQYF	TGTGCCAGCTCACCAGTTGCCGGGAGCCTAAACGAGCAGTACTTC
-	TRBJ2-1	-	TRBV21-1	CASSNPFPCGDYNEQFF	TGTGCCAGCAGCAACCCCTTCCCCTGCGGGGACTACAATGAGCAGTTCTTC
once	TRBJ1-3	-	TRBV7-6	CASSPVGTLSGNTIYF	TGTGCCAGCAGCCCTGTCGGGACTCTATCTGGAAACACCATATATTTT
-	TRBJ2-7	-	TRBV10-2	CASTRGDTYEQYF	TGCGCCAGCACGAGAGGGGACACCTACGAGCAGTACTTC
-	TRBJ2-3	TRBD1	TRBV4-1	CASSQLQGHTDTQYF	TGCGCCAGCAGCCAACTACAGGGGCACACAGATACGCAGTATTTT
few	TRBJ1-1	-	TRBV29-1	CRVGGGEGTEAFF	TGCAGGGTGGGGGGAGGTGAGGGCACTGAAGCTTTCTTT
-	TRBJ2-2	TRBD1	TRBV5-1	CASSLDGRGQNTGELFF	TGCGCCAGCAGCTTGGATGGCAGGGGGCAGAACACCGGGGAGCTGTTTTTT
-	TRBJ2-1	-	TRBV6-5	CASGDGSSYNEQFF	TGTGCCAGCGGGGACGGGAGCTCCTACAATGAGCAGTTCTTC
-	TRBJ2-3	TRBD1	TRBV9	CASSPRTGRTDTQYF	TGTGCCAGCAGCCCAAGGACAGGGCGGACAGATACGCAGTATTTT
-	TRBJ1-2	TRBD1	TRBV4-3	CASSQDPGQFYGYTF	TGCGCCAGCAGCCAAGACCCGGGACAGTTCTATGGCTACACCTTC
-	TRBJ2-4	-	TRBV4-1	CASSQVASSRGAKNIQYF	TGCGCCAGCAGCCAAGTCGCCAGTAGTCGGGGGGCCAAAAACATTCAGTACTTC
-	TRBJ2-5	-	TRBV5-1	CASSRNTGSQETQYF	TGCGCCAGCAGTCGGAACACAGGATCCCAAGAGACCCAGTACTTC
-	TRBJ1-6	-	TRBV2	CASNTGFRNSPLHF	TGTGCCAGCAATACAGGGTTTCGGAATTCACCCCTCCACTTT
-	TRBJ2-7	-	TRBV7-9	CASSLNSPSYEQYF	TGTGCCAGCAGCTTAAACAGTCCATCCTACGAGCAGTACTTC
few	TRBJ2-1	-	TRBV7-3	CASSFGQHNEQFF	TGTGCCAGCAGCTTCGGACAGCACAATGAGCAGTTCTTC
-	TRBJ1-1	TRBD1	TRBV7-9	CASSFRTGAEAFF	TGTGCCAGCAGCTTTCGGACAGGGGCCGAAGCTTTCTTT
-	TRBJ2-5	-	TRBV14	CASSQVRETQYF	TGTGCCAGTAGCCAAGTGCGTGAGACCCAGTACTTC
-	TRBJ1-2	TRBD1	TRBV4-1	CASSQGFSGGGGYTF	TGCGCCAGCAGCCAAGGTTTTTCAGGGGGCGGTGGCTACACCTTC
-	TRBJ1-4	-	TRBV7-2	CASSLGSRAEKLFF	TGTGCCAGCAGCTTAGGGTCGAGGGCTGAAAAACTGTTTTTT
-	TRBJ2-1	-	TRBV11-2	CASSLRWGSSYNEQFF	TGTGCCAGCAGCTTAAGGTGGGGCAGCTCCTACAATGAGCAGTTCTTC
-	TRBJ1-1	-	TRBV6-4	CASSDSIGGVVEGNTEAFF	TGTGCCAGCAGTGACTCGATTGGGGGCGTGGTTGAGGGGAACACTGAAGCTTTCTTT
-	TRBJ2-2	TRBD1	TRBV10-2	CASTGGTGELFF	TGCGCCAGCACAGGGGGCACCGGGGAGCTGTTTTTT
few	TRBJ1-4	-	TRBV27	CASSLGRANNEKLFF	TGTGCCAGCAGTTTGGGGAGGGCGAACAATGAAAAACTGTTTTTT
-	TRBJ1-1	-	TRBV6-1	CASSPPDRYTEAFF	TGTGCCAGCAGCCCGCCGGACAGATACACTGAAGCTTTCTTT
-	TRBJ2-3	-	TRBV6-1	CASSEALEGFRGTQYF	TGTGCCAGCAGTGAAGCGCTCGAGGGGTTCAGGGGTACGCAGTATTTT
-	TRBJ2-2	TRBD1	TRBV29-1	CSVLRDSRAGELFF	TGCAGCGTTCTCCGGGACAGTCGGGCCGGGGAGCTGTTTTTT
-	TRBJ2-2	TRBD1	TRBV6-1	CASSPGQSTGELFF	TGTGCCAGCAGTCCGGGACAGTCCACCGGGGAGCTGTTTTTT
-	TRBJ2-3	-	TRBV2	CASSRGWTDTQYF	TGTGCCAGCAGTAGGGGTTGGACAGATACGCAGTATTTT
-	TRBJ1-6	TRBD1	TRBV19	CASSIPTQGGSPLHF	TGTGCCAGTAGTATCCCAACACAGGGGGGTTCACCCCTCCACTTT
-	TRBJ1-1	TRBD1	TRBV7-2	CASSGDRGRITEAFF	TGTGCCAGCAGCGGCGACAGGGGGCGTATCACTGAAGCTTTCTTT
-	TRBJ2-5	TRBD2	TRBV5-1	CASSLFSGVQETQYF	TGCGCCAGCAGCTTGTTTAGCGGGGTTCAAGAGACCCAGTACTTC
-	TRBJ1-5	-	TRBV2	CASGILRDQPQHF	TGTGCCAGCGGCATCCTCAGGGATCAGCCCCAGCATTTT
-	TRBJ1-2	-	TRBV5-4	CASSLDPTDGYTF	TGTGCCAGCAGCTTGGACCCTACGGATGGCTACACCTTC
-	TRBJ2-5	-	TRBV10-3	CAISEDRGTRAQETQYF	TGTGCCATCAGTGAGGACCGGGGGACCCGAGCTCAAGAGACCCAGTACTTC
-	TRBJ2-7	TRBD1	TRBV18	CASSPGTAYEQYF	TGTGCCAGCTCACCCGGGACAGCCTACGAGCAGTACTTC
-	TRBJ2-7	-	TRBV7-2	CASSPSTVTYEQYF	TGTGCCAGCAGCCCCTCCACAGTTACCTACGAGCAGTACTTC
-	TRBJ1-5	TRBD1	TRBV19	CASSMRTGGNQPQHF	TGTGCCAGTAGTATGAGGACAGGGGGCAATCAGCCCCAGCATTTT
-	TRBJ2-7	TRBD1	TRBV7-2	CASSTRDRGLQYF	TGTGCCAGCAGCACCAGGGACAGGGGTCTTCAGTACTTC
-	TRBJ1-5	-	TRBV18	CASSGLSSSNQPQHF	TGTGCCAGCTCCGGATTGTCTAGTAGCAATCAGCCCCAGCATTTT
-	TRBJ1-4	-	TRBV2	CASSDRVNEKLFF	TGTGCCAGCAGTGACAGGGTGAATGAAAAACTGTTTTTT
-	TRBJ2-7	-	TRBV7-6	CASSQEPEDEQYF	TGTGCCAGCAGCCAAGAGCCCGAGGACGAGCAGTACTTC
-	TRBJ2-1	-	TRBV9	CASSVDPSRNEQFF	TGTGCCAGCAGCGTAGACCCTAGCCGCAATGAGCAGTTCTTC
few	TRBJ1-2	TRBD1	TRBV4-1	CASSQVGRGRRSDGYTF	TGCGCCAGCAGCCAAGTTGGCAGGGGGCGCAGATCGGACGGCTACACCTTC
-	TRBJ2-1	TRBD2	TRBV19	CASSIPGLAGGRVANEQFF	TGTGCCAGTAGTATACCGGGACTAGCGGGGGGGAGGGTGGCCAATGAGCAGTTCTTC
-	TRBJ2-5	-	TRBV21-1	CASRSPLPQETQYF	TGTGCCAGCAGATCCCCACTACCACAAGAGACCCAGTACTTC
-	TRBJ2-5	TRBD2	TRBV2	CASSDLFSGYTPQETQYF	TGTGCCAGCAGTGACCTTTTTAGCGGGTACACCCCCCAAGAGACCCAGTACTTC
-	TRBJ1-2	-	TRBV28	CASSGGANYGYTF	TGTGCCAGCAGTGGGGGGGCAAACTATGGCTACACCTTC
-	TRBJ1-2	-	TRBV30	CAWRSQGPYGYTF	TGTGCCTGGAGATCACAGGGACCCTATGGCTACACCTTC
-	TRBJ1-5	TRBD1	TRBV5-6	CASSLTGGSNQPQHF	TGTGCCAGCAGCTTGACAGGGGGGAGCAATCAGCCCCAGCATTTT
-	TRBJ2-2	-	TRBV19	CASSIRQAGTGELFF	TGTGCCAGTAGTATTCGGCAGGCCGGCACCGGGGAGCTGTTTTTT
few	TRBJ2-3	-	TRBV5-1	CASSGDGVSTDTQYF	TGCGCCAGCAGCGGCGACGGGGTGAGCACAGATACGCAGTATTTT
-	TRBJ2-1	-	TRBV7-9	CASSQNRLVRYNEQFF	TGTGCCAGCAGCCAAAACCGCCTAGTGAGGTACAATGAGCAGTTCTTC